This TCR beta chain was captured in a study of siplizumab effects on memory and regulatory T cells. Study-level findings and limits: Memory T cells appeared less diverse than naive cells, which seemed to contribute substantially to alloresponse. The mapping of alloreactive clones to unstimulated subsets covered only a minor fraction of them. Researchers could not give a naive or memory phenotype to roughly 75-96% of proliferating CD4+ or CD8+ clones. Siplizumab significantly lowered the alloreactive sequences that could be traced to unstimulated CD4+ memory cells.

A note on this clone: Its antigen is currently unknown.

Sequencing was performed with immunoSEQ multiplex PCR; in TCRdb, only in-frame clones are kept and a portion is missing. The sample holds some 99,000 clones, approximately 90% seen once. V shed 1 base, J shed 5 bases, and the junction held 7 bases outside the gene matches. The CDR3 loop spans 16 amino acids. Germline V lookup: CDR1 MNHNY, CDR2 SVGAGI (reference sequence). The V call is TRBV6-6, the J call TRBJ2-2; 7 nucleotides line up with TRBD2. The source of this sequence is a human donor in good health. Source material: Tregs sorted from blood. Written as DNA, the CDR3 is TGTGCCAGCAGTTACTGGGCGGGAGTCAGTACCGGGGAGCTGTTTTTT. This codes for CASSYWAGVSTGELFF.